This TCR beta chain was captured in a study of T cell responses to AZD1222 COVID-19 vaccine. This CDR3 is 15 amino acids long. In germline, CDR1 is MDHEN, CDR2 SYDVKM. Trimming removed 4 bases at V and 2 bases at J, with 15 bases between. Profiling relied on immunoSEQ multiplex PCR, and the TCRdb table lists in-frame clones only, not all of them. The table records approximately 200,000 clones, roughly 94% of them present only once. This clonotype was sampled from an adult who received the MenACWY meningococcal vaccine as a control. The material sequenced was peripheral blood, taken 28 days after the second dose of the MenACWY control vaccine. The chain uses TRBV28 and TRBJ2-7; TRBD1 is a possible D gene (6 bases). This CDR3 is CASSYGDRQAYEQYF. CDR3 coding DNA: TGTGCCAGCAGTTACGGGGACCGACAGGCCTACGAGCAGTACTTC.